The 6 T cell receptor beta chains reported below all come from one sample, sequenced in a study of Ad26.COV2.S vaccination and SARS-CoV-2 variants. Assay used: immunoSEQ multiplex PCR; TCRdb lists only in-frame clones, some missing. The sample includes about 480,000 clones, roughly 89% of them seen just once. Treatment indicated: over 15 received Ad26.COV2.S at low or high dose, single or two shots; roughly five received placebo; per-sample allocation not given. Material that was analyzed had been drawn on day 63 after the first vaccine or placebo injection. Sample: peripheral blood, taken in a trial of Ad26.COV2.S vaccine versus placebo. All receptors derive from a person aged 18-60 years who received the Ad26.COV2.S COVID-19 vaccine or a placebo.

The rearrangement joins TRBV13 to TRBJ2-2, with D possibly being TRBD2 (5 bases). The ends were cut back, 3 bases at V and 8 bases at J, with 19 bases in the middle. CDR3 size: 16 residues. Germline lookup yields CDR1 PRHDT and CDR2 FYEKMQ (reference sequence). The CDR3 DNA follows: TGTGCCAGCAGCTTTAGCGCGAGGGTACCACGAGGGGAGCTGTTTTTT. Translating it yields CASSFSARVPRGELFF.

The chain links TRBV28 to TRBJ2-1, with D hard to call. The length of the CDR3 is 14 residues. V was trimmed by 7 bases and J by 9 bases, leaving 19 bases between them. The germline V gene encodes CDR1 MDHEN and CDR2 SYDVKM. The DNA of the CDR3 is TGTGCCAGCAAGCCGTACGACTCGGTAGGTGAGCAGTTCTTC. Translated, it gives CASKPYDSVGEQFF.

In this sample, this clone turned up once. The CDR3 DNA reads as TGTGCCAGCAGTTTATTGTTCAGAATGGGACAGGGAGTTTCACCCCTCCACTTT. Translating gives CASSLLFRMGQGVSPLHF. This chain connects TRBV27 to TRBJ1-6, with 9 bases identical to TRBD1. This CDR3 is built from 18 residues. The germline V gene encodes CDR1 MNHEY and CDR2 SMNVEV (reference sequence). Losses at the gene ends were 1 base for V and 9 bases for J; bases not matched to a gene: 13.

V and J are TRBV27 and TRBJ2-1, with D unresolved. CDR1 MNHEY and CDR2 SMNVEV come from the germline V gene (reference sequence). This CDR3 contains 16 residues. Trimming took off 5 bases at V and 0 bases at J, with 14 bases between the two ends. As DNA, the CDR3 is TGTGCCAGCAGTGGGCGATCCCCGGGCTCCTACAATGAGCAGTTCTTC. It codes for CASSGRSPGSYNEQFF.

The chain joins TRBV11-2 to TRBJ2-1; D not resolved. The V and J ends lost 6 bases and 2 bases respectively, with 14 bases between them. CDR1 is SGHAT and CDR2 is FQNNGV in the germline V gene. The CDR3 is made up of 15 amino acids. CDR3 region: CASSRGFDTYNEQFF. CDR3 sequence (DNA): TGTGCCAGCAGTCGCGGATTTGACACCTACAATGAGCAGTTCTTC.

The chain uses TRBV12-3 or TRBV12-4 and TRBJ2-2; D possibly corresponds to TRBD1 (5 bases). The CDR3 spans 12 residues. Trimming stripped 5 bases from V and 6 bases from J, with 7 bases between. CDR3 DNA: TGTGCCAGCAGTCCCAGGGCCGGGGAGCTGTTTTTT. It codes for CASSPRAGELFF.